A selection of T cell receptor beta chains follows, all from one sample in a study of spatial heterogeneity in lung cancer. TCRdb analysed the 5' RACE reads with MiXCR anew, one entry per CDR3 protein. The sample records around 9,800 distinct CDR3 sequences, approximately 7.9% being singletons. Sequencing was performed on lung tumor tissue, taken at surgery. All receptors derive from a female donor with early-stage non-small cell lung cancer. Both conserved end residues are trimmed from each CDR3.

V,J,CDR3
TRBV27,TRBJ2-7,ASSRGGNYEQY
TRBV5-6,TRBJ2-3,ASRWGATDTQY
TRBV12-3/TRBV12-4,TRBJ2-5,ASSTQGETQY
TRBV5-1,TRBJ2-1,ASSPEDQYNEQF
TRBV20-1,TRBJ2-1,SARDRLAGEQF
TRBV7-3,TRBJ2-3,ASSLGLDGDTQY
TRBV7-2,TRBJ2-1,ASSLNRGGRGDEQF
TRBV5-1,TRBJ2-3,ASSRVGLAGGDTQY
TRBV7-9,TRBJ2-5,ASSFPNVETQY
TRBV19,TRBJ2-1,ASRLVASGGGEQF
TRBV18,TRBJ2-5,ASSTGTRRETQY
TRBV18,TRBJ2-7,ASSPTRLDRGLEQY
TRBV5-1,TRBJ2-1,ASSAVLGTGSNEQF
TRBV5-5,TRBJ1-4,ASSFFETNEKLF
TRBV5-6,TRBJ2-6,ASSLNLGTAGANVLT
TRBV18,TRBJ1-6,ASSPEGQGSPLH
TRBV7-2,TRBJ2-3,ASSLRGSGGSRNTQY
TRBV4-1,TRBJ1-2,ASSQDRGARGYGYT
TRBV7-2,TRBJ2-3,ASSPGGVPDTQY
TRBV5-1,TRBJ1-6,ASSLGQSGPLH
TRBV20-1,TRBJ1-1,SASDQTEAF
TRBV5-4,TRBJ1-6,ASSFGTVDNSPLH
TRBV20-1,TRBJ2-5,SASEVPETQY
TRBV15,TRBJ2-2,ATSRENGGTGELF
TRBV12-3/TRBV12-4,TRBJ2-2,ASIGTSYPTGELF
TRBV5-1,TRBJ2-7,ASSFSQFTYEQY
TRBV5-6,TRBJ2-3,ASSFNGGWADTQY
TRBV7-2,TRBJ2-3,ASSALFGDTQY
TRBV14,TRBJ2-5,ASSQGQPQY
TRBV20-1,TRBJ2-5,SAREPYWETQY
TRBV20-1,TRBJ2-7,SAHRGQVDREQY
TRBV5-4,TRBJ1-2,ASSFAGGIDYGYT
TRBV7-3,TRBJ1-1,ASSIGQMNTEAF